This T cell receptor (beta chain) originates from a study of blood T cell repertoires in COVID-19. The CDR3 sequence is 17 residues long. Germline loops: CDR1 MDHEN, CDR2 SYDVKM. J lost 9 bases, V lost 5 bases, and 18 bases had no gene match. Sequencing used immunoSEQ multiplex PCR; TCRdb keeps in-frame clones, though not all of them. The repertoire consists of about 51,000 clones, with roughly 84% occurring once and the leading ten covering roughly 4%. This clone was recorded once. The clonotype was recovered from a man older than 75 with active COVID-19. The gene calls are TRBV28 and TRBJ2-1; 8 nucleotides match TRBD2. Sequences were obtained from peripheral blood. This chain's CDR3 is CASSPPPFRAGGGEQFF. CDR3 coding DNA: TGTGCCAGCAGTCCTCCCCCCTTTCGGGCGGGAGGCGGTGAGCAGTTCTTC. The full variable domain, completed using reference TRBV28 and TRBJ2-1, is DVKVTQSSRYLVKRTGEKVFLECVQDMDHENMFWYRQDPGLGLRLIYFSYDVKMKEKGDIPEGYSVSREKKERFSLILESASTNQTSMYLCASSPPPFRAGGGEQFFGPGTRLTVL.